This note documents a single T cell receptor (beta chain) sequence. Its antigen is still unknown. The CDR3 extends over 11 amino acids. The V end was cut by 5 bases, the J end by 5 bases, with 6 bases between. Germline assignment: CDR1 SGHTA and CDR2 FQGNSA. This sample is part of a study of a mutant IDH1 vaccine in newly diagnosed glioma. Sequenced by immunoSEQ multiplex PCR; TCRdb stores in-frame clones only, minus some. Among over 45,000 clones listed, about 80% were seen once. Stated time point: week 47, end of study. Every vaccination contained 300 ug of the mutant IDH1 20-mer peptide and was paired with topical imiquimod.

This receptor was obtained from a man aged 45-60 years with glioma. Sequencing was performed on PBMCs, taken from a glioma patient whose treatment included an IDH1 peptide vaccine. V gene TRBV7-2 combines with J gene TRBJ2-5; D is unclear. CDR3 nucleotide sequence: TGTGCCAGCAGCCCCAAGGAGACCCAGTACTTC. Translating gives CASSPKETQYF.